Shown below are 26 T cell receptor beta chains from a single sample sequenced in a study of beta chain features in type 1 diabetes. Study findings and constraints: Researchers report that Type 1 diabetes patients had moderately but significantly shorter TCRB CDR3s across all four CD4+ subsets.

cDNA synthesis used the whole RNA isolate, giving expressed TCRB sequences. The method was immunoSEQ multiplex PCR; TCRdb's version includes in-frame clones alone and lacks a portion of them. The repertoire holds around 600,000 clones, approximately 13% seen once, with around 0.12% in the top ten. These receptors' antigens are unknown. The sample consisted of naive CD4+ T cells from blood. The receptors here all came from a man younger than 45 with type 1 diabetes.

For the CDR3, the DNA is TGTGCCATCACTCGACAGGGGAACACTGAAGCTTTCTTT. Its protein is CAITRQGNTEAFF. The V call is TRBV10-3, the J call TRBJ1-1; 7 bases are shared with TRBD1. Germline-derived CDR1 and CDR2 are ENHRY and SYGVKD. V shed 7 bases and J 1 base; nucleotides not matched to a gene: 3. CDR3 size: 13 residues.

This clone has more than one count but fewer than ten. Other DNA variants within this sample encode the same CDR3. V is TRBV19 and J is TRBJ2-5, with 8 bases matching TRBD2. V lost 3 bases to trimming and J lost 3 bases; unmatched junction nucleotides: 0. Germline CDR1 is LNHDA and CDR2 is SQIVND (reference sequence). This CDR3 region has 13 residues. CDR3 DNA: TGTGCCAGTAGTATCGGGAGGGAAGAGACCCAGTACTTC. This sequence encodes CASSIGREETQYF.

The rearrangement joins TRBV5-1 to TRBJ1-5; TRBD1 might be the D (5 bases). The V end lost 0 bases, the J end lost 3 bases, and 10 bases lay between the germline ends. Germline CDR1 and CDR2: SGHRS and YFSETQ. The CDR3 loop spans 15 amino acids. The CDR3 protein is CASSLAAGPNQPQHF. CDR3 bases: TGCGCCAGCAGCTTGGCGGCAGGGCCCAATCAGCCCCAGCATTTT. Full variable domain (missing parts from reference TRBV5-1 and TRBJ1-5): KAGVTQTPRYLIKTRGQQVTLSCSPISGHRSVSWYQQTPGQGLQFLFEYFSETQRNKGNFPGRFSGRQFSNSRSEMNVSTLELGDSALYLCASSLAAGPNQPQHFGDGTRLSIL.

The V and J genes are TRBV19 and TRBJ2-3; D might be TRBD2 (7 bases). V was cut by 3 bases and J by 2 bases, with 12 bases left in between. The CDR3 runs to 15 residues. Germline lookup yields CDR1 LNHDA and CDR2 SQIVND (reference sequence). The CDR3 loop is CASSIGGGYTDTQYF. As DNA, the CDR3 is TGTGCCAGTAGTATCGGCGGGGGCTACACAGATACGCAGTATTTT.

A few counts support this clone. The CDR3 region is CASSLTRTEHNSPLHF. As DNA, the CDR3 is TGCGCCAGCAGCCTTACTCGGACGGAACATAATTCACCCCTCCACTTT. The chain has TRBV5-1 and TRBJ1-6; no reliable D call. Trimming removed 4 bases at V and 5 bases at J, with 16 bases between. The CDR3 spans 16 residues. The germline CDR1 and CDR2 sequences are SGHRS and YFSETQ. The full variable domain, with the rest looked up from reference TRBV5-1 and TRBJ1-6, is KAGVTQTPRYLIKTRGQQVTLSCSPISGHRSVSWYQQTPGQGLQFLFEYFSETQRNKGNFPGRFSGRQFSNSRSEMNVSTLELGDSALYLCASSLTRTEHNSPLHFGNGTRLTVT.

This clone turned up a few times. The gene calls are TRBV7-6 and TRBJ2-1; no clear D. Trimming left V 1 base short and J 4 bases short, with 5 bases between. The CDR3 runs 13 residues. In germline, CDR1 is SGHVS, CDR2 FNYEAQ. Here the CDR3 reads CASSLELYNEQFF. In nucleotides, the CDR3 is TGTGCCAGCAGCTTAGAATTGTACAATGAGCAGTTCTTC.

This clone occurred a few times. V is TRBV9 and J is TRBJ2-7, with D unclear. The CDR3 is 14 amino acids. Between the trimmed V and J ends, which lost 2 bases and 0 bases, there was a span of 9 bases. Per germline, CDR1 SGDLS and CDR2 YYNGEE. CDR3 in DNA: TGTGCCAGCAGCGTTCAGAGGAGCTCCTACGAGCAGTACTTC. It yields the protein CASSVQRSSYEQYF. The complete variable domain, with remaining parts taken from reference TRBV9 and TRBJ2-7, reads DSGVTQTPKHLITATGQRVTLRCSPRSGDLSVYWYQQSLDQGLQFLIQYYNGEERAKGNILERFSAQQFPDLHSELNLSSLELGDSALYFCASSVQRSSYEQYFGPGTRLTVT.

The CDR3 is CSVEAPWTGDYGYTF. The CDR3 DNA reads as TGCAGCGTTGAAGCACCCTGGACAGGGGACTATGGCTACACCTTC. The V gene is TRBV29-1, the J gene TRBJ1-2; 9 bases map to TRBD1. The CDR3 consists of 15 residues. Germline V lookup: CDR1 SQVTM, CDR2 ANQGSEA. V gave up 1 base and J gave up 3 bases; unmatched junction bases: 6.

CDR3 nucleotides: TGTGCCAGCAGCGATACAGGGGGGCAAGAGACCCAGTACTTC. Translation: CASSDTGGQETQYF. The chain has TRBV7-9 and TRBJ2-5; 8 nucleotides agree with TRBD1. The CDR3 covers 14 residues. V was clipped by 5 bases and J by 2 bases; unmatched bases: 4. Germline loops: CDR1 SEHNR, CDR2 FQNEAQ (reference sequence).

This chain joins TRBV14 and TRBJ1-4, with D perhaps TRBD1 (5 bases). Germline CDR1 reads SGHDN; CDR2 reads FVKESK. V dropped 3 bases and J dropped 4 bases, with 12 bases sitting between them. CDR3 size: 15 residues. DNA for the CDR3: TGTGCCAGCAGCCAGCTCACAGGAGTTAATGAAAAACTGTTTTTT. Protein sequence: CASSQLTGVNEKLFF.

The chain recombines TRBV7-2 with TRBJ2-1; TRBD1 aligns across 7 bases. The trim removed 1 base at V and 8 bases at J, leaving 8 bases unmatched. The CDR3 covers 15 residues. Germline loops: CDR1 SGHTA, CDR2 FQGNSA. As DNA, the CDR3 is TGTGCCAGCAGCTTAGTAGGACAGGTCTTTGATGAGCAGTTCTTC. Residues: CASSLVGQVFDEQFF.

This clone showed up just a few times. The chain uses TRBV6-4 and TRBJ2-3, with D maybe TRBD2 (5 bases). Germline V lookup: CDR1 MRHNA, CDR2 SNTAGT. The germline V and J ends were trimmed by 4 bases and 1 base, with 6 bases remaining between them. The CDR3 is made up of 13 amino acids. The CDR3 loop reads CASSGERTDTQYF. Written as DNA, the CDR3 is TGTGCCAGCAGTGGGGAGCGCACAGATACGCAGTATTTT.

J is TRBJ2-5 and V is TRBV6-5; D may be TRBD1 (6 bases). CDR3 length: 15 residues. The V end was cut by 6 bases, the J end by 1 base, with 15 bases between. The germline gives CDR1 MNHEY, CDR2 SVGAGI. The CDR3 nucleotides read TGTGCCAGCAGCTATCTCCGGGACACCCAAGAGACCCAGTACTTC. This gives the protein CASSYLRDTQETQYF.

The V call is TRBV27, the J call TRBJ1-5, with 7 bases aligning to TRBD1. V was clipped by 4 bases and J by 0 bases; unmatched bases: 9. The germline CDR1 and CDR2 sequences are MNHEY and SMNVEV (reference sequence). The CDR3 consists of 17 residues. The CDR3, as DNA: TGTGCCAGCAGTTCGCGGTTACAGGGGTATAGCAATCAGCCCCAGCATTTT. Its protein is CASSSRLQGYSNQPQHF.

For this clone: This CDR3 is also generated by other DNA sequences in the sample. This chain joins TRBV7-2 and TRBJ2-5, with D perhaps TRBD1 (6 bases). Looked up from germline, CDR1 is SGHTA and CDR2 is FQGNSA. The CDR3 covers 13 residues. The germline V and J ends were trimmed by 3 bases and 5 bases, with 10 bases remaining between them. The CDR3 is CASSFQGQETQYF. The CDR3 coding sequence is TGTGCCAGCAGCTTTCAAGGACAGGAGACCCAGTACTTC.

This clone occurred a few times. The chain has TRBV7-9 and TRBJ1-2, with no clear D. V dropped 5 bases and J dropped 4 bases, with 5 bases sitting between them. Germline assignment: CDR1 SEHNR and CDR2 FQNEAQ (reference sequence). This CDR3 is built from 11 residues. The CDR3 is CASSTLYGYTF. CDR3 in DNA: TGTGCCAGCAGCACCCTCTATGGCTACACCTTC. The whole variable domain, filled in from reference TRBV7-9 and TRBJ1-2, reads DTGVSQNPRHKITKRGQNVTFRCDPISEHNRLYWYRQTLGQGPEFLTYFQNEAQLEKSRLLSDRFSAERPKGSFSTLEIQRTEQGDSAMYLCASSTLYGYTFGSGTRLTVV.

This clone was detected a few times. This sequence joins TRBV30 and TRBJ1-5; D is unresolved. Germline V gene data show CDR1 as GTSNPN and CDR2 as SVGIG (reference sequence). The length of the CDR3 is 13 residues. With 3 bases removed from V and 2 bases from J, the gap between germline ends came to 8 bases. The CDR3 loop is CAWRGVGNQPQHF. CDR3 DNA sequence: TGTGCCTGGAGGGGAGTCGGCAATCAGCCCCAGCATTTT.

This clone showed up just a few times. At the DNA level, this CDR3 is encoded by other sequences in the same sample as well. DNA of the CDR3: TGTGCCAGCAGCTCACGGGGAGGACGGGGCTACGAGCAGTACTTC. Translating gives CASSSRGGRGYEQYF. The chain links TRBV11-2 to TRBJ2-7; TRBD2 is a possible D gene (6 bases). The V gene lost 4 bases and the J gene lost 3 bases, with 16 bases spanning the gap. Germline CDR1 is SGHAT and CDR2 is FQNNGV. The CDR3 totals 15 residues. The entire variable domain, with the rest obtained from reference TRBV11-2 and TRBJ2-7, is as follows: EAGVAQSPRYKIIEKRQSVAFWCNPISGHATLYWYQQILGQGPKLLIQFQNNGVVDDSQLPKDRFSAERLKGVDSTLKIQPAKLEDSAVYLCASSSRGGRGYEQYFGPGTRLTVT.

This rearrangement joins TRBV7-9 to TRBJ2-7; D is perhaps TRBD1 or TRBD2 (5 bases each). Germline CDR1 is SEHNR and CDR2 is FQNEAQ (reference sequence). The CDR3 loop spans 13 amino acids. The germline V and J ends were trimmed by 4 bases and 6 bases, with 13 bases remaining between them. The CDR3 region has the DNA TGTGCCAGCAGCTCACCGGGGCTACTCGAGCAGTACTTC. It is translated as CASSSPGLLEQYF.

This clone was seen only a few times. V is TRBV29-1 and J is TRBJ2-1, with 9 bases fitting TRBD2. CDR3 length: 15 residues. Germline V gene lookup returns CDR1 SQVTM and CDR2 ANQGSEA. V lost 6 bases and J lost 4; bases outside the gene matches: 10. Here the CDR3 DNA reads TGCAGCGTGAGGGCTAGCGGGACACCATACAATGAGCAGTTCTTC. The encoded protein is CSVRASGTPYNEQFF.

The chain combines TRBV5-1 with TRBJ2-3; D is perhaps TRBD2 (7 bases). This CDR3 is 14 amino acids long. Trimming cost V 1 base and J 7 bases, with 13 bases left between them. CDR1 and CDR2 (germline): SGHRS, YFSETQ. This CDR3 reads CASSLSGGANTQYF. As DNA, the CDR3 is TGCGCCAGCAGCTTGTCGGGGGGCGCGAATACGCAGTATTTT.

This clone was found a few times. The chain is built from TRBV6-5 and TRBJ2-1; 7 bases agree with TRBD2. The CDR3 runs to 16 residues. In germline, CDR1 is MNHEY, CDR2 SVGAGI. Trimming took 0 bases from V and 2 from J; bases not matched to a gene: 4. The CDR3 coding sequence is TGTGCCAGCAGTTACTCAGCCGGGGGGACCTACAATGAGCAGTTCTTC. This codes for CASSYSAGGTYNEQFF.

With respect to this clone: Other DNA sequences of this sample code for an identical CDR3. The J gene is TRBJ1-5, the V gene TRBV6-5; maybe TRBD1 (5 bases). The V and J ends lost 2 bases and 6 bases respectively, with 8 bases between them. The CDR3 consists of 13 residues. Per the germline V gene, CDR1 is MNHEY and CDR2 is SVGAGI. The CDR3, as DNA: TGTGCCAGCAGTTACGGGAGGGGTCAGCCCCAGCATTTT. It specifies CASSYGRGQPQHF.

J is TRBJ2-3 and V is TRBV25-1, with 13 nucleotides matching TRBD2. V trimming: 8 bases; J trimming: 7 bases; junction bases outside the gene matches: 12. The length of the CDR3 is 16 residues. Looked up from germline, CDR1 is MGHDK and CDR2 is SYGVNS. CDR3 bases: TGTGCCAGCCAGGGACTAGCGGGGCTATTGGTAAATACGCAGTATTTT. Protein: CASQGLAGLLVNTQYF. Using reference TRBV25-1 and TRBJ2-3 for the parts outside the CDR3, the full variable domain is EADIYQTPRYLVIGTGKKITLECSQTMGHDKMYWYQQDPGMELHLIHYSYGVNSTEKGDLSSESTVSRIRTEHFPLTLESARPSHTSQYLCASQGLAGLLVNTQYFGPGTRLTVL.

The chain uses TRBV4-3 and TRBJ2-7; TRBD1 agrees at 11 bases. The V and J ends lost 0 bases and 0 bases, in that order; junction bases with no gene match: 4. Germline V lookup: CDR1 LGHNA, CDR2 YSLEER. This CDR3 has 17 residues. The CDR3 is CASSQDIGTGGSYEQYF. In nucleotides, the CDR3 is TGCGCCAGCAGCCAAGATATTGGGACAGGGGGCTCCTACGAGCAGTACTTC.

This clone has a handful of counts. The J gene is TRBJ1-1, the V gene TRBV7-2, with a tentative D call TRBD1 (5 bases). This CDR3 contains 15 residues. The germline CDR1 and CDR2 sequences are SGHTA and FQGNSA. V gave up 1 base and J gave up 1 base, with 10 bases separating them. The CDR3 loop reads CASSLGAGQNTEAFF. CDR3 coding DNA: TGTGCCAGCAGCTTAGGGGCAGGGCAGAACACTGAAGCTTTCTTT. The full variable domain, rest sourced from reference TRBV7-2 and TRBJ1-1, is GAGVSQSPSNKVTEKGKDVELRCDPISGHTALYWYRQSLGQGLEFLIYFQGNSAPDKSGLPSDRFSAERTGGSVSTLTIQRTQQEDSAVYLCASSLGAGQNTEAFFGQGTRLTVV.